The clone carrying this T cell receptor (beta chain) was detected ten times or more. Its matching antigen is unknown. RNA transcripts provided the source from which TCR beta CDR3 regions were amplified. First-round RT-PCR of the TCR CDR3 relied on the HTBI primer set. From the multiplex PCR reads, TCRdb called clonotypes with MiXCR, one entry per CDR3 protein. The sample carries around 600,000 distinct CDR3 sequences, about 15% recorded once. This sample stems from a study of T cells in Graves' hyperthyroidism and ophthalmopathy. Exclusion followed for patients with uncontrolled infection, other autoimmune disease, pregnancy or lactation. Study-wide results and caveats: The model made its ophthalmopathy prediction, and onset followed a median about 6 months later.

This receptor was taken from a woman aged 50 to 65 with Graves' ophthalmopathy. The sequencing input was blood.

CDR3: CASSLGGTIYEQYF. The CDR3 nucleotides read TGTGCCAGCAGCTTAGGGGGAACGATATACGAGCAGTACTTC. This rearrangement joins TRBV7-2 to TRBJ2-7, with unresolved D. V lost 1 base and J 4 bases, leaving 11 bases between the germline ends. Per the germline V gene, CDR1 is SGHTA and CDR2 is FQGNSA. This CDR3 spans 14 amino acids.